The 17 T cell receptor beta chains reported below all come from one sample, sequenced in a study of TIL therapy for anti-PD-1-resistant metastatic lung cancer. This was the immunoSEQ v3 assay. Using immunoSEQ multiplex PCR, the repertoire was profiled, and TCRdb retains in-frame clones only, with some absent. The sample has about 6,300 clones; roughly 64% are singletons. Time point defined: pre-treatment sample, taken before nivolumab and TIL therapy. Most excised metastases sampled were pleural nodules or supraclavicular lymph nodes. The material was tumor tissue, obtained at baseline. These receptors came from a person aged 25 to 80 with non-small cell lung cancer.

This clone occurred a few times. This chain's CDR3 is CASSYPGGSYEQYV. CDR3 bases: TGTGCCAGCAGTTACCCTGGAGGGTCCTACGAGCAGTACGTC. This chain joins TRBV6-2 or TRBV6-3 and TRBJ2-7, with a tentative D call TRBD2 (6 bases). Looked up from germline, CDR1 is MNHEY and CDR2 is SVGEGT. The length of the CDR3 is 14 residues. The germline V and J ends were trimmed by 2 bases and 1 base, with 9 bases remaining between them.

This clone appeared a few times. The chain uses TRBV7-8 and TRBJ1-5; D is possibly TRBD1 (5 bases). This CDR3 spans 15 amino acids. V lost 1 base, J lost 2 bases, and 9 bases lay in between. Germline loops: CDR1 SGHVS, CDR2 FQNEAQ. DNA of the CDR3: TGTGCCAGCAGCTTAGATATAGGGGGCAATCAGCCCCAGCATTTT. Its translation: CASSLDIGGNQPQHF.

This rearrangement joins TRBV2 to TRBJ1-5; D uncertain. This CDR3 region has 15 residues. With 2 bases removed from V and 1 base from J, the gap between germline ends came to 9 bases. The germline gives CDR1 SNHLY, CDR2 FYNNEI. The CDR3 loop is CASSERHPSNQPQHF. The CDR3 nucleotides read TGTGCCAGCAGTGAAAGACACCCCAGCAATCAGCCCCAGCATTTT.

This clone turned up a few times. The genes are TRBV5-6 and TRBJ1-5; the D gene is possibly TRBD1 (6 bases). Trimming removed 4 bases at V and 5 bases at J, with 19 bases between. The CDR3 consists of 16 residues. Germline loops: CDR1 SGHDT, CDR2 YYEEEE. This chain's CDR3 is CASSVFDRLEHQPQHF. DNA for the CDR3: TGTGCCAGCAGCGTATTTGACAGGCTGGAGCATCAGCCCCAGCATTTT. Drawing the rest from reference TRBV5-6 and TRBJ1-5, the complete variable domain is DAGVTQSPTHLIKTRGQQVTLRCSPKSGHDTVSWYQQALGQGPQFIFQYYEEEERQRGNFPDRFSGHQFPNYSSELNVNALLLGDSALYLCASSVFDRLEHQPQHFGDGTRLSIL.

This chain connects TRBV15 to TRBJ2-2; 7 bases line up with TRBD2. V lost 5 bases, J lost 6 bases, and 6 bases stayed unmatched. Germline loops: CDR1 LNHNV, CDR2 YYDKDF (reference sequence). The CDR3 contains 14 residues. The CDR3: CATSVGGFPGELFF. The CDR3 bases are TGTGCCACCAGCGTGGGAGGGTTTCCCGGGGAGCTGTTTTTT.

Here the CDR3 reads CASTSSKKLFF. CDR3 DNA sequence: TGTGCCAGCACTTCGTCTAAAAAACTGTTTTTT. The chain uses TRBV6-5 and TRBJ1-4; no clear D. The CDR3 contains 11 residues. Germline CDR1 reads MNHEY; CDR2 reads SVGAGI. Deletions cut 7 bases from V and 9 bases from J, with 9 bases between.

The chain recombines TRBV18 with TRBJ2-1; D assignment may be TRBD1 or TRBD2 (5 bases each). The length of the CDR3 is 14 residues. Trimming stripped 3 bases from V and 8 bases from J, with 14 bases between. CDR1 is KGHSH and CDR2 is LQKENI in the germline V gene. CDR3 amino acids: CASSPQGWGDEQFF. CDR3 in DNA: TGTGCCAGCTCACCCCAGGGTTGGGGAGATGAGCAGTTCTTC.

In its sample, this clone ranks as medium-sized. This sequence joins TRBV7-9 and TRBJ2-1; maybe TRBD1 (6 bases). Germline V CDR1 and CDR2: SEHNR, FQNEAQ (reference sequence). The CDR3 spans 14 residues. V lost 5 bases to trimming and J lost 7 bases, with 15 bases between them. The DNA of the CDR3 is TGTGCCAGCAGCCTTCGGACAGCCCTAAATGAGCAGTTCTTC. This encodes CASSLRTALNEQFF.

V is TRBV5-1 and J is TRBJ2-7, with 7 bases fitting TRBD1. The CDR3 covers 14 residues. Unmatched junction bases numbered 6, after V lost 0 bases and J lost 6 bases. CDR1 SGHRS and CDR2 YFSETQ come from the germline V gene. CDR3 residues: CASSLAGRGTEQYV. The CDR3 DNA reads TGCGCCAGCAGCTTGGCGGGCAGGGGGACCGAGCAGTACGTC.

Points on this clone: At one of its ends the junction is not consistent with the germline gene, which may arise from a read error. The V gene is TRBV19, the J gene TRBJ1-2; no clear D gene. Germline CDR1 reads LNHDA; CDR2 reads SQIVND (reference sequence). The CDR3 runs to 14 residues. Written as DNA, the CDR3 is TGTGCCAGTAGTGTAGAACCCAGGAACTATGGCTACACCTTC. Its protein is CASSVEPRNYGYTF.

The chain couples TRBV5-1 to TRBJ2-1; D may be TRBD2 (7 bases). V was clipped by 0 bases and J by 12 bases, with 22 bases between them. Germline lookup yields CDR1 SGHRS and CDR2 YFSETQ. The CDR3 consists of 16 residues. As DNA, the CDR3 is TGCGCCAGCAGCTTGGCCAAAGGGGGGGCCTTGACTTGGCAGTTCTTC. Its translation is CASSLAKGGALTWQFF.

This clone has a single count. V is TRBV15 and J is TRBJ1-1, with D unresolved. Trimming took 7 bases from V and 0 from J, leaving 9 bases between them. CDR3 length equals 13 residues. Germline V gives CDR1 LNHNV, CDR2 YYDKDF (reference sequence). In DNA form, the CDR3 reads TGTGCCACCAACCCGAACCTGAACACTGAAGCTTTCTTT. Translated: CATNPNLNTEAFF.

The rearrangement uses TRBV6-1 and TRBJ2-7, with D hard to call. The germline CDR1 and CDR2 sequences are MNHNS and SASEGT. This CDR3 comprises 14 residues. Trimming removed 1 base at V and 3 bases at J, with 10 bases between. The CDR3 nucleotides are TGTGCCAGCAGTGAAGGGGCTTACTACTACGAGCAGTACTTC. This encodes CASSEGAYYYEQYF.

CDR3 bases: TGTGCCAGCAGCGCCCAGACTGGGATAGTTTTAAATGAGCAGTTCTTC. Protein sequence: CASSAQTGIVLNEQFF. This sequence joins TRBV9 and TRBJ2-1, with unresolved D. V lost 3 bases, J lost 7 bases, and 20 bases lay in between. Germline lookup yields CDR1 SGDLS and CDR2 YYNGEE. The CDR3 is made up of 16 amino acids.

The V gene is TRBV7-8, the J gene TRBJ2-1; 8 nucleotides line up with TRBD1. This CDR3 spans 15 amino acids. CDR1 and CDR2 (germline): SGHVS, FQNEAQ. The V and J ends lost 2 bases and 16 bases, in that order; junction bases with no gene match: 16. The CDR3 is CASSLRSDRQGKLFF. CDR3 DNA: TGTGCCAGCAGCTTAAGATCCGACAGACAGGGGAAGCTTTTCTTC. Combining the CDR3 with reference TRBV7-8 and TRBJ2-1 gives the whole variable domain GAGVSQSPRYKVAKRGQDVALRCDPISGHVSLFWYQQALGQGPEFLTYFQNEAQLDKSGLPSDRFFAERPEGSVSTLKIQRTQQEDSAVYLCASSLRSDRQGKLFFGPGTRLTVL.

This chain links TRBV11-3 with TRBJ2-2, with a possible D match to TRBD2 (6 bases). This CDR3 has 14 residues. Germline-derived CDR1 and CDR2 are SGHNT and YENEEA. Trimming stripped 8 bases from V and 0 bases from J, with 10 bases between. The CDR3 loop is CASRAGSNTGELFF. The CDR3 nucleotides are TGTGCCAGCCGGGCGGGGTCGAACACCGGGGAGCTGTTTTTT.

This rearrangement joins TRBV5-1 to TRBJ1-2, with D possibly being TRBD1 (5 bases). The CDR3 has 12 amino acids. V was shortened by 4 bases and J by 11 bases, with 15 bases between the two germline ends. Per germline, CDR1 SGHRS and CDR2 YFSETQ. CDR3 coding DNA: TGCGCCAGCAGCCTCGGGACCTTGGAATACACCTTC. Protein sequence: CASSLGTLEYTF.